The 27 T cell receptor beta chains given below trace back to one sample, sequenced in a study of T-cell reconstitution after alpha-beta-depleted transplantation in children. It was with unique molecular identifiers that the TCRbeta library was prepared. TCRdb itself ran the PCR reads through MiXCR, one entry per CDR3 protein. The sample has around 530,000 distinct CDR3 sequences; approximately 30% are singletons. Source: PBMCs from the stem cell graft donor, taken from the stem cell graft. The receptors stem from a human donor who donated a stem cell graft to a child with aplastic anemia.

The chain employs TRBV9 and TRBJ1-6, with no clear D. The CDR3 covers 13 residues. V dropped 0 bases and J dropped 7 bases, with 5 bases sitting between them. The germline gives CDR1 SGDLS, CDR2 YYNGEE. CDR3 region: CASSVAGNSPLHF. The CDR3 DNA is TGTGCCAGCAGCGTAGCTGGGAATTCACCCCTCCACTTT.

This chain joins TRBV15 and TRBJ2-1, with TRBD1 matching 7 bases. The length of the CDR3 is 17 residues. CDR1 and CDR2 from the germline V gene are LNHNV and YYDKDF (reference sequence). Trimming took 1 base from V and 0 from J; bases not matched to a gene: 6. The CDR3 loop reads CATSRGQGATSYNEQFF. CDR3 coding DNA: TGTGCCACCAGCAGAGGACAGGGAGCCACCTCCTACAATGAGCAGTTCTTC.

This clonotype was counted only a few times. The chain has TRBV7-8 and TRBJ2-3, with a weak D call TRBD2 (6 bases). Per the germline V gene, CDR1 is SGHVS and CDR2 is FQNEAQ. The CDR3 has 17 amino acids. The ends were cut back, 5 bases at V and 0 bases at J, with 18 bases in the middle. CDR3 coding DNA: TGTGCCAGCAGCGGGAGTCGGGTTGGGGGGAGCACAGATACGCAGTATTTT. This gives the protein CASSGSRVGGSTDTQYF.

There are a few counts of this clonotype. The V call is TRBV6-1, the J call TRBJ2-7; 11 bases map to TRBD2. From germline, CDR1 is MNHNS and CDR2 SASEGT. V lost 6 bases, J lost 5 bases, and 6 bases stayed unmatched. The CDR3 totals 14 residues. CDR3 region: CASSTSGSAHEQYF. Here the CDR3 DNA reads TGTGCCAGCAGCACTAGCGGGAGCGCCCACGAGCAGTACTTC.

This clonotype appeared a few times. The CDR3 loop reads CASSPGYDGYTF. CDR3 in DNA: TGTGCCAGCAGTCCAGGGTACGATGGCTACACCTTC. V is TRBV12-3 or TRBV12-4 and J is TRBJ1-2, with D perhaps matching TRBD1 (5 bases). V lost 5 bases and J lost 6, with 10 bases in between. The CDR3 has 12 amino acids.

This rearrangement joins TRBV2 to TRBJ2-1; TRBD2 might be the D (6 bases). CDR3 length: 16 residues. V lost 6 bases to trimming and J lost 0 bases, with 15 bases between them. The germline V gene encodes CDR1 SNHLY and CDR2 FYNNEI. The CDR3 loop is CASRGDFWSSYNEQFF. The CDR3 nucleotides are TGTGCCAGCAGGGGGGACTTCTGGAGCTCCTACAATGAGCAGTTCTTC.

The J gene is TRBJ1-1, the V gene TRBV7-2, with D maybe TRBD1 (5 bases). Deletions cut 5 bases from V and 4 bases from J, with 11 bases between. The CDR3 is 13 amino acids. CDR1 is SGHTA and CDR2 is FQGNSA in the germline V gene. Here the CDR3 reads CASSPDRSTEAFF. In DNA, the CDR3 is TGTGCCAGCAGCCCAGACAGAAGCACTGAAGCTTTCTTT.

This clonotype was counted between two and nine times. The chain links TRBV28 to TRBJ1-4, with a possible D match to TRBD1 (6 bases). Trimming stripped 4 bases from V and 4 bases from J, with 13 bases between. Germline CDR1 reads MDHEN; CDR2 reads SYDVKM. The CDR3 runs 15 residues. CDR3: CASSSMTGGNEKLFF. CDR3 coding DNA: TGTGCCAGCAGTTCGATGACAGGTGGTAATGAAAAACTGTTTTTT.

The V and J genes are TRBV20-1 and TRBJ2-7, with D tentatively TRBD1 (6 bases). Trimming took off 6 bases at V and 3 bases at J, with 15 bases between the two ends. The CDR3 consists of 13 residues. Germline loops: CDR1 DFQATT, CDR2 SNEGSKA (reference sequence). CDR3 sequence: CSASQGIYYEQYF. CDR3 sequence (DNA): TGCAGTGCCTCACAGGGAATATACTACGAGCAGTACTTC.

The chain couples TRBV12-3 or TRBV12-4 to TRBJ2-6; D remains unclear. The CDR3 consists of 14 residues. Trimming stripped 6 bases from V and 4 bases from J, with 10 bases between. CDR3 protein: CASRGYKGANVLTF. Here the CDR3 DNA reads TGTGCCAGCAGGGGATATAAGGGGGCCAACGTCCTGACTTTC.

This clonotype has a single count. This rearrangement joins TRBV19 to TRBJ2-1, with 13 bases lining up with TRBD2. The germline CDR1 and CDR2 sequences are LNHDA and SQIVND (reference sequence). V was pared by 4 bases and J by 5 bases, with 20 bases of the junction left unmatched. CDR3 length: 21 amino acids. CDR3 sequence reads: CASSKGATTSGRKVSNNEQFF. CDR3 sequence (DNA): TGTGCCAGTAGTAAGGGAGCGACGACTAGCGGGAGGAAAGTTAGTAACAATGAGCAGTTCTTC. The full variable domain, in which reference TRBV19 and TRBJ2-1 provide the parts outside the CDR3, is DGGITQSPKYLFRKEGQNVTLSCEQNLNHDAMYWYRQDPGQGLRLIYYSQIVNDFQKGDIAEGYSVSREKKESFPLTVTSAQKNPTAFYLCASSKGATTSGRKVSNNEQFFGPGTRLTVL.

This clonotype has just a few counts. This chain joins TRBV6-5 and TRBJ2-3; TRBD1 aligns across 9 bases. Germline V lookup: CDR1 MNHEY, CDR2 SVGAGI. Trimming at V came to 6 bases and at J to 4 bases, leaving 20 bases not matched to a gene. The CDR3 is 19 residues long. The CDR3 is CASSLRLLRDRDAPDTQYF. For the CDR3, the DNA is TGTGCCAGCAGCTTACGGTTGCTTCGGGACAGGGATGCCCCAGATACGCAGTATTTT.

The count of this clonotype is one. The CDR3 DNA sequence: TGTGCCAGCAGACGGACAGGGGTCTCCTACAATGAGCAGTTCTTC. Encoded protein: CASRRTGVSYNEQFF. The chain is built from TRBV14 and TRBJ2-1; 9 bases map to TRBD1. This CDR3 region has 15 residues. Germline V gives CDR1 SGHDN, CDR2 FVKESK. Germline trimming cut 6 bases from V and 0 bases from J; bases unmatched to any gene: 3.

The rearrangement links TRBV6-5 to TRBJ1-1, with D perhaps TRBD1 (5 bases). This CDR3 has 14 amino acids. The germline V gene has CDR1 MNHEY and CDR2 SVGAGI. V was clipped by 3 bases and J by 6 bases, with 14 bases between them. This CDR3 is CASSYSGGSSEAFF. CDR3 in DNA: TGTGCCAGCAGTTATAGCGGGGGTTCTTCTGAAGCTTTCTTT.

The rearrangement links TRBV20-1 to TRBJ2-4, with a possible D match to TRBD2 (5 bases). V lost 3 bases and J lost 0, with 15 bases in between. This CDR3 is 16 amino acids long. Germline loops: CDR1 DFQATT, CDR2 SNEGSKA (reference sequence). The CDR3 sequence is CSASSLVSLAKNIQYF. The CDR3 nucleotides are TGCAGTGCTAGCTCACTAGTTTCACTAGCCAAAAACATTCAGTACTTC.

V usage is TRBV28 and J usage is TRBJ2-1; the D is unclear. Germline values: CDR1 MDHEN, CDR2 SYDVKM. The V end was cut by 4 bases, the J end by 0 bases, with 7 bases between. This CDR3 is 14 amino acids long. This CDR3 reads CASSWQVSYNEQFF. The CDR3 DNA reads as TGTGCCAGCAGTTGGCAGGTCTCCTACAATGAGCAGTTCTTC.

This clonotype occurred a few times. The V call is TRBV12-3 or TRBV12-4, the J call TRBJ2-1; maybe TRBD2 (5 bases). Trimming removed 7 bases at V and 7 bases at J, with 11 bases between. The CDR3 has 12 residues. CDR3 DNA: TGTGCCAGCACTAGCCGGGTGAATGAGCAGTTCTTC. This codes for CASTSRVNEQFF.

The V and J genes are TRBV9 and TRBJ1-1; no reliable D call. V was trimmed by 5 bases and J by 2 bases, leaving 16 bases between them. The germline V gene has CDR1 SGDLS and CDR2 YYNGEE. The CDR3 consists of 15 residues. The CDR3, as DNA: TGTGCCAGCAGACCACCTGTGGATGCCAACACTGAAGCTTTCTTT. This translates into CASRPPVDANTEAFF.

The rearrangement uses TRBV10-3 and TRBJ1-1; D possibly corresponds to TRBD1 (6 bases). With 7 bases removed from V and 0 bases from J, the gap between germline ends came to 9 bases. The CDR3 is made up of 13 amino acids. Germline V lookup: CDR1 ENHRY, CDR2 SYGVKD. The CDR3: CAIKQGLNTEAFF. The DNA for the CDR3 is TGTGCCATCAAACAGGGCCTGAACACTGAAGCTTTCTTT.

The chain joins TRBV7-9 to TRBJ1-5; no definite D call. Trimming removed 1 base from V and 7 bases from J, with 8 bases in between. The CDR3 contains 13 residues. The germline V gene has CDR1 SEHNR and CDR2 FQNEAQ (reference sequence). CDR3 DNA sequence: TGTGCCAGCAGCTTAGACTCACAGCAGCCCCAGCATTTT. This codes for CASSLDSQQPQHF.

This clonotype was recorded a few times. The V and J genes are TRBV6-1 and TRBJ2-5; D ambiguous. The CDR3 is 13 amino acids. V gave up 8 bases and J gave up 4 bases, with 14 bases separating them. CDR1 and CDR2 (germline): MNHNS, SASEGT. This chain's CDR3 is CASYHRLVETQYF. The CDR3, as DNA: TGTGCCAGCTACCATCGGCTGGTAGAGACCCAGTACTTC.

This clonotype was seen once. Here the CDR3 DNA reads TGTGCCAGTAGTACAGGGACATCGAACACCGGGGAGCTGTTTTTT. This encodes CASSTGTSNTGELFF. This chain joins TRBV19 and TRBJ2-2; weak D call: TRBD1 (6 bases). Germline V gene lookup returns CDR1 LNHDA and CDR2 SQIVND (reference sequence). V was clipped by 4 bases and J by 0 bases, with 9 bases between them. The CDR3 length is 15 residues.

This clonotype was seen a few times. V gene TRBV29-1 combines with J gene TRBJ1-1; 11 nucleotides match TRBD1. The germline gives CDR1 SQVTM, CDR2 ANQGSEA. The length of the CDR3 is 12 residues. V shed 6 bases and J 9 bases; nucleotides not matched to a gene: 6. In DNA form, the CDR3 reads TGCAGCGTCCGCGGACAGGGGGCTAAAGCTTTCTTT. Translated: CSVRGQGAKAFF.

This clonotype was counted only a few times. V is TRBV5-6 and J is TRBJ1-1; 8 bases align to TRBD1. In germline, CDR1 is SGHDT, CDR2 YYEEEE. This CDR3 is built from 15 residues. V trimming: 0 bases; J trimming: 3 bases; junction bases outside the gene matches: 4. The CDR3 protein is CASSLGRGRHTEAFF. CDR3 in DNA: TGTGCCAGCAGCTTGGGCAGGGGGCGGCACACTGAAGCTTTCTTT.

This clonotype was counted only a few times. This chain uses TRBV29-1 with TRBJ2-5; TRBD1 agrees at 9 bases. The J segment lost 2 bases and the V segment lost 6 bases, leaving 4 bases of the junction unmatched. The CDR3 length is 13 residues. Germline CDR1 and CDR2: SQVTM and ANQGSEA. The CDR3 region has the DNA TGCAGCGTGGGGACAGGGCGGCAAGAGACCCAGTACTTC. It yields the protein CSVGTGRQETQYF.

This clonotype is a singleton in its sample. The rearrangement joins TRBV2 to TRBJ2-2; TRBD2 matches at 11 bases. Unmatched junction bases numbered 9, after V lost 11 bases and J lost 1 base. The CDR3 loop spans 16 amino acids. Germline CDR1 reads SNHLY; CDR2 reads FYNNEI. CDR3 in DNA: TGTGCCTCAGAGCTAGCGGGAGGATTGAACACCGGGGAGCTGTTTTTT. Translated: CASELAGGLNTGELFF.

This clonotype was counted between two and nine times. The rearrangement uses TRBV20-1 and TRBJ1-5; a weak D match, TRBD1 (6 bases). There are 14 residues in the CDR3. Germline V gene lookup returns CDR1 DFQATT and CDR2 SNEGSKA (reference sequence). V was pared by 1 base and J by 3 bases, with 10 bases between. CDR3 nucleotide sequence: TGCAGTGCTAGAGGTGGACAGAACAATCAGCCCCAGCATTTT. This encodes CSARGGQNNQPQHF.